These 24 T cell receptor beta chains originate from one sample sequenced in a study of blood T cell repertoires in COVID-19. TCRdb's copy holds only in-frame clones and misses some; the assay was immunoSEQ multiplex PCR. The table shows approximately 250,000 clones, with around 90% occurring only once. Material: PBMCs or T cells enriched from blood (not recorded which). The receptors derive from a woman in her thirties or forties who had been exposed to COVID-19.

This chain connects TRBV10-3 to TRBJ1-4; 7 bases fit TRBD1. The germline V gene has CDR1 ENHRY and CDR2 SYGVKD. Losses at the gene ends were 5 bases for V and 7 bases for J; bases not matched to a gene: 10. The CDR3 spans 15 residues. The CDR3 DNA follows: TGTGCCATCAGTACCGACAGGGACGGAGGTGAAAAACTGTTTTTT. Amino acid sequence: CAISTDRDGGEKLFF.

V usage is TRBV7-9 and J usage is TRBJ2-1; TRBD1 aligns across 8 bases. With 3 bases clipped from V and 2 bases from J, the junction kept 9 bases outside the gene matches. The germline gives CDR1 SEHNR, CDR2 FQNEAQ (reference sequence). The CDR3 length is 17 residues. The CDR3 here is CASSLAGTGVAYNEQFF. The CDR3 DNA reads TGTGCCAGCAGCTTGGCCGGGACAGGAGTAGCCTACAATGAGCAGTTCTTC.

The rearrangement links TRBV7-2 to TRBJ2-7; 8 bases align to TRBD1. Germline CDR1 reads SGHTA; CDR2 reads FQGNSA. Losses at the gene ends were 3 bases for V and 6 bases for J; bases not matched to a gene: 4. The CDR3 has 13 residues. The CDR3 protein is CASSFTTGAEQYF. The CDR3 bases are TGTGCCAGCAGCTTCACGACAGGGGCCGAGCAGTACTTC.

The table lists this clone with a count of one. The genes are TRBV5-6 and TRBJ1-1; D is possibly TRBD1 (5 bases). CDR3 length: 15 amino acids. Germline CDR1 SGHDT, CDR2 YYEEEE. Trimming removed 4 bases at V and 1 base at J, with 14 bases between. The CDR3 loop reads CASSGLGGGNTEAFF. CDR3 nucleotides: TGTGCCAGCAGCGGGTTGGGGGGAGGGAACACTGAAGCTTTCTTT.

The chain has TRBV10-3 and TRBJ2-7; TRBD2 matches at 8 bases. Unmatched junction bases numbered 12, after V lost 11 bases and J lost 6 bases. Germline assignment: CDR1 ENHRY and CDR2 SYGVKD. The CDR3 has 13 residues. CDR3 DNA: TGTGCCTCCTCCCCCGGGACTAGTGGCGAGCAGTACGTC. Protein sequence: CASSPGTSGEQYV.

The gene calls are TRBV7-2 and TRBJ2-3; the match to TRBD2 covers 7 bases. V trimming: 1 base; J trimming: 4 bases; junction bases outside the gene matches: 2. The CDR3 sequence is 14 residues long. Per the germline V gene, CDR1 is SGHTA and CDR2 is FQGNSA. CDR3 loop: CASSLVGGADTQYF. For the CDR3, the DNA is TGTGCCAGCAGCTTAGTGGGGGGGGCAGATACGCAGTATTTT.

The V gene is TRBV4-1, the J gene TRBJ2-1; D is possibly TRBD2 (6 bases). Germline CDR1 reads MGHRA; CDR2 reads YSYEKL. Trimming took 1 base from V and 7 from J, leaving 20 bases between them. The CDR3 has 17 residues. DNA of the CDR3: TGCGCCAGCAGCCAAGGAGAATGGGCGGGAACGGGAAATGAGCAGTTCTTC. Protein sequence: CASSQGEWAGTGNEQFF.

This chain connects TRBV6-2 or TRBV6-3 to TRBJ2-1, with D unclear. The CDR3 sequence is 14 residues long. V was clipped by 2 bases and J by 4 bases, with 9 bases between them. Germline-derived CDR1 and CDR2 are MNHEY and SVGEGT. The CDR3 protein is CASSYISTYNEQFF. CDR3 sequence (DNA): TGTGCCAGCAGTTACATCTCTACGTACAATGAGCAGTTCTTC.

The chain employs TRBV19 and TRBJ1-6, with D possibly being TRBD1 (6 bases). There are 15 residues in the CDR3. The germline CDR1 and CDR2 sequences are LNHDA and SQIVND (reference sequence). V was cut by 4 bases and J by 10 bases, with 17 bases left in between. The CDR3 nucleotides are TGTGCCAGTAGTAATTCAGGGGTAGGAGGATCACCCCTCCACTTT. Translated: CASSNSGVGGSPLHF.

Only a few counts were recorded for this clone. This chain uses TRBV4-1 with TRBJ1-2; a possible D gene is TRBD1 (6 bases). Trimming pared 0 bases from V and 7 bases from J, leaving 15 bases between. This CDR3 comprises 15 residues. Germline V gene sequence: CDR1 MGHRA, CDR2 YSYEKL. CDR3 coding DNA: TGCGCCAGCAGCCAAGATTTAGGGCAGGGGATTGGCTACACCTTC. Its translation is CASSQDLGQGIGYTF.

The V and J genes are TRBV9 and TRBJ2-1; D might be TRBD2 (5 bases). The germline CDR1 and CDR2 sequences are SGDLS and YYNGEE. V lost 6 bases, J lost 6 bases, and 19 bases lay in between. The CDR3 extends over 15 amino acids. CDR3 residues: CASTSLSAGGNEQFF. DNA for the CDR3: TGTGCCAGCACCTCATTGAGTGCGGGCGGCAATGAGCAGTTCTTC.

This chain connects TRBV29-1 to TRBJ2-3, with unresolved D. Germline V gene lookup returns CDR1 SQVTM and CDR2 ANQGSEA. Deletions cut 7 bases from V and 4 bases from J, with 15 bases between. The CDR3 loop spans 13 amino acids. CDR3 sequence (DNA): TGCAGCGCCAAAACCCCTCGAGCAGATACGCAGTATTTT. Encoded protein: CSAKTPRADTQYF.

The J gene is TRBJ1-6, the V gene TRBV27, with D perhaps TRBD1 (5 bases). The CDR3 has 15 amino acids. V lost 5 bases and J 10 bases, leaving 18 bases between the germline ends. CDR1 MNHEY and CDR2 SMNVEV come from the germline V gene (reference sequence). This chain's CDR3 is CASSSNVGGGSPLHF. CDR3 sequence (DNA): TGTGCCAGCAGTAGCAACGTGGGGGGAGGATCACCCCTCCACTTT.

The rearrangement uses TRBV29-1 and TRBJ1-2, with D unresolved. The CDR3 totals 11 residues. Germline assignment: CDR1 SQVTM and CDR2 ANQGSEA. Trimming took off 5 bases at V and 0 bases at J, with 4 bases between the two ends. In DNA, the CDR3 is TGCAGCGTTACAGCTAACTATGGCTACACCTTC. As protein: CSVTANYGYTF.

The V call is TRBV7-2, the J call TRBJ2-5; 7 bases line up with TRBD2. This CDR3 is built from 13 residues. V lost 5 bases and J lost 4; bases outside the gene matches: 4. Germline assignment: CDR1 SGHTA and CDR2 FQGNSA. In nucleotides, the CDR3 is TGTGCCAGCAGCCCGGGGGGAACAGAGACCCAGTACTTC. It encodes CASSPGGTETQYF.

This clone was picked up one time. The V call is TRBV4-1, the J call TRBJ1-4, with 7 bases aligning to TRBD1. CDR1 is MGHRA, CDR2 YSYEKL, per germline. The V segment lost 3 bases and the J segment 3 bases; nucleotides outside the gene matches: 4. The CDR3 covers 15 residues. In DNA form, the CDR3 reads TGCGCCAGCAGCCAGTCCGGGACAGCTAATGAAAAACTGTTTTTT. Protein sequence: CASSQSGTANEKLFF.

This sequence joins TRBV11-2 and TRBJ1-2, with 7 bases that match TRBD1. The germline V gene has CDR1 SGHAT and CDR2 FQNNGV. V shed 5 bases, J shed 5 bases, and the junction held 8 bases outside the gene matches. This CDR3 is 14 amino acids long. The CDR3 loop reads CASSRTGDTYGYTF. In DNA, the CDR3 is TGTGCCAGCAGCCGGACAGGAGATACATATGGCTACACCTTC.

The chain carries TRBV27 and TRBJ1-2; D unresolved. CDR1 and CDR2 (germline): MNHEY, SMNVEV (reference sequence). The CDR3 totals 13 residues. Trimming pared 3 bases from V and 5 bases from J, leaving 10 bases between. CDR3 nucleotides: TGTGCCAGCAGTTTCGACGGGATTTATGGCTACACCTTC. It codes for CASSFDGIYGYTF.

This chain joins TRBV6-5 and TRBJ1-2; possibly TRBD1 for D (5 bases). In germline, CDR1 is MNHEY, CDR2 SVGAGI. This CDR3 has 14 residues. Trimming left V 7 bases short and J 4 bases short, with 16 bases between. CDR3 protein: CASIPVGAIYGYTF. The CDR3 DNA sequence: TGTGCCAGCATCCCCGTAGGGGCTATCTATGGCTACACCTTC.

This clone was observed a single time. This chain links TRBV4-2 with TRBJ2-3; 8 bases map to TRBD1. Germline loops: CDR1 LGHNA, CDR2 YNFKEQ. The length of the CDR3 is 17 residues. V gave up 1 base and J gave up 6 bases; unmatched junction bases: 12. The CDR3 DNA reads TGTGCCAGCAGCCAAGGCTACAGGGGGTCGGGCAGGGATACGCAGTATTTT. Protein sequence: CASSQGYRGSGRDTQYF.

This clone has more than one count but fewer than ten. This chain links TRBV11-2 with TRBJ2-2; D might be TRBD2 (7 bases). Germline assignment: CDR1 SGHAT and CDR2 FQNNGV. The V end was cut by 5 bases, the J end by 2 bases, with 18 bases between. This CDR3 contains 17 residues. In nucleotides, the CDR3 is TGTGCCAGCAGCCCTAGGGGGGCTAGCGGTAACACCGGGGAGCTGTTTTTT. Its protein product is CASSPRGASGNTGELFF.

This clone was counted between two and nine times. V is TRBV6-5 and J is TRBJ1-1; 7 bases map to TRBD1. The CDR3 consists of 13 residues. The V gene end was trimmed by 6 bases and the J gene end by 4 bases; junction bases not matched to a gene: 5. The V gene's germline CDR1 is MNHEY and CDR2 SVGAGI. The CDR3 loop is CASSSQGSTEAFF. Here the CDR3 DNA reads TGTGCCAGCAGCTCACAGGGGAGCACTGAAGCTTTCTTT.

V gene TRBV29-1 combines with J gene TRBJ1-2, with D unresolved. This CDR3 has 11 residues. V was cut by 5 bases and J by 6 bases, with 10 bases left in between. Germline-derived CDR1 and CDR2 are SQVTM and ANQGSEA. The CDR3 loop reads CSVWQRNGYTF. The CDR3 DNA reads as TGCAGCGTTTGGCAGCGTAATGGCTACACCTTC.

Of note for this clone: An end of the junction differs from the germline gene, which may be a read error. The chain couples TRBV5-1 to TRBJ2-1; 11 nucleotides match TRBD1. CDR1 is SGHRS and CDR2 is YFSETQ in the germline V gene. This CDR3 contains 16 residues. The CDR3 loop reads CASSPDGTGGFNGQFF. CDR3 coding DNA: TGCGCCAGCAGCCCCGACGGGACAGGGGGTTTTAATGGGCAGTTCTTC.